One sample yielded the 3 T cell receptor beta chains listed below, sequenced in a study of T cell responses to AZD1222 COVID-19 vaccine. Data came from immunoSEQ multiplex PCR; TCRdb stores just in-frame clones and leaves some out. In the table there are 150,000 to 200,000 clones, about 91% of which are singletons. The sequencing used peripheral blood, collected 28 days after the second AZD1222 dose. The receptors were gathered from an adult who received the AZD1222 COVID-19 vaccine.

The CDR3 DNA follows: TGCAGCGTTGTATTTTCAGGGGAGCTCTATGGCTACACCTTC. Residues: CSVVFSGELYGYTF. The chain combines TRBV29-1 with TRBJ1-2; possible D gene TRBD1, 6 bases. V shed 4 bases and J shed 4 bases, with 16 bases lying between them. The CDR3 has 14 amino acids. CDR1 SQVTM and CDR2 ANQGSEA come from the germline V gene.

The CDR3 is CASSASGTGTDTQYF. The CDR3 nucleotides are TGTGCCAGCAGTGCCTCCGGGACAGGCACAGATACGCAGTATTTT. This rearrangement joins TRBV25-1 to TRBJ2-3; TRBD1 matches at 7 bases. V dropped 4 bases and J dropped 1; count of bases not matched to a gene: 5. This CDR3 spans 15 amino acids. The germline V gene encodes CDR1 MGHDK and CDR2 SYGVNS.

J is TRBJ2-7 and V is TRBV9; 8 positions agree with TRBD2. Germline V lookup: CDR1 SGDLS, CDR2 YYNGEE. Trimming at V came to 1 base and at J to 5 bases, leaving 8 bases not matched to a gene. CDR3 length equals 15 residues. This CDR3 is CASSVTGGEYHEQYF. The CDR3 DNA follows: TGTGCCAGCAGCGTAACCGGGGGGGAATACCACGAGCAGTACTTC. The full variable domain, completed using reference TRBV9 and TRBJ2-7, is DSGVTQTPKHLITATGQRVTLRCSPRSGDLSVYWYQQSLDQGLQFLIQYYNGEERAKGNILERFSAQQFPDLHSELNLSSLELGDSALYFCASSVTGGEYHEQYFGPGTRLTVT.